The next 24 T cell receptor beta chains were all read from a single sample in a study of vaccination effects on CD4 cells after COVID-19. Which antigens these TCRs recognize remains unknown. The culture ran for around ten days before CD4+ T cells were isolated. Sequencing was performed with immunoSEQ multiplex PCR; in TCRdb, only in-frame clones are kept and a portion is missing. This table holds tens of thousands of clones, around 69% found once. The input for sequencing was CD4+ T cells from PBMCs cultured without peptide, taken before COVID-19 vaccination. Receptors were obtained from a human donor who received a COVID-19 vaccine.

The V and J genes are TRBV5-4 and TRBJ2-3, with 9 bases matching TRBD1. The CDR3 sequence is 16 residues long. Trimming removed 3 bases from V and 3 bases from J; junction bases left unmatched: 8. Germline CDR1 is SGHNT and CDR2 is YYREEE (reference sequence). The CDR3 spells CASSSVPGQGTDTQYF. The CDR3 region has the DNA TGTGCCAGCAGCTCGGTACCGGGACAGGGAACAGATACGCAGTATTTT.

The chain is built from TRBV7-3 and TRBJ1-1; a weak D match, TRBD1 (6 bases). Germline-derived CDR1 and CDR2 are SGHTA and FQGTGA. CDR3 length equals 15 residues. V lost 1 base to trimming and J lost 5 bases, with 14 bases between them. CDR3 bases: TGTGCCAGCAGCTTAATATCGGGGGCTGATACTGAAGCTTTCTTT. It translates to CASSLISGADTEAFF.

This chain connects TRBV5-5 to TRBJ2-5; 14 bases agree with TRBD2. Trimming removed 0 bases from V and 5 bases from J; junction bases left unmatched: 6. Germline V gives CDR1 SGHKS, CDR2 YYEKEE (reference sequence). The CDR3 spans 17 residues. The CDR3 sequence: CASSLGTSGRLWETQYF. CDR3 bases: TGTGCCAGCAGCTTGGGGACTAGCGGGAGGCTGTGGGAGACCCAGTACTTC.

V gene TRBV4-1 combines with J gene TRBJ1-5; perhaps TRBD1 as D (5 bases). The CDR3 consists of 15 residues. V lost 1 base to trimming and J lost 2 bases, with 9 bases between them. Germline V gene data show CDR1 as MGHRA and CDR2 as YSYEKL. As DNA, the CDR3 is TGCGCCAGCAGCCAAGGCCCGGGGGGCAATCAGCCCCAGCATTTT. Translating gives CASSQGPGGNQPQHF.

The V gene is TRBV10-3, the J gene TRBJ1-2, with a weak D call TRBD1 (5 bases). Germline V CDR1 and CDR2: ENHRY, SYGVKD. With 0 bases removed from V and 8 bases from J, the gap between germline ends came to 10 bases. This CDR3 spans 13 amino acids. The CDR3, as DNA: TGTGCCATCAGTGAGTCGGGGGGAGCGGGCTACACCTTC. This translates into CAISESGGAGYTF.

This clone has more than one count but fewer than ten. The germline gene is not matched at one end of the junction; a read error may be the cause. Additional DNA sequences in this sample encode the identical CDR3. This chain connects TRBV9 to TRBJ2-5, with 7 bases matching TRBD1. There are 14 residues in the CDR3. Germline V gene sequence: CDR1 SGDLS, CDR2 YYNGEE. The CDR3 bases are TGTGCCAGCAGTGTAGGGACAGTCCAAGAGACCCAGTACTTC. Translation gives CASSVGTVQETQYF.

This clone was counted a few times. This chain joins TRBV18 and TRBJ2-1, with a weak D call TRBD1 (5 bases). The length of the CDR3 is 16 residues. Germline V gene lookup returns CDR1 KGHSH and CDR2 LQKENI. The V and J ends lost 6 bases and 0 bases respectively, with 15 bases between them. The CDR3 bases are TGTGCCAGCTCTCCGGACACCTCAATCTCCTACAATGAGCAGTTCTTC. Translation gives CASSPDTSISYNEQFF.

V gene TRBV11-1 combines with J gene TRBJ1-1; D is perhaps TRBD1 (5 bases). Trimming removed 5 bases from V and 1 base from J, with 17 bases in between. Germline V CDR1 and CDR2: SGHAT, FQDESV (reference sequence). The length of the CDR3 is 16 residues. The CDR3 sequence: CASSQTSRVRNTEAFF. The CDR3 DNA reads as TGTGCCAGCAGCCAAACGTCCAGGGTTAGGAACACTGAAGCTTTCTTT. Variable domain in full (rest from reference TRBV11-1 and TRBJ1-1): EAEVAQSPRYKITEKSQAVAFWCDPISGHATLYWYRQILGQGPELLVQFQDESVVDDSQLPKDRFSAERLKGVDSTLKIQPAELGDSAMYLCASSQTSRVRNTEAFFGQGTRLTVV.

This chain links TRBV28 with TRBJ1-2, with TRBD1 as a possible D gene (6 bases). Per the germline V gene, CDR1 is MDHEN and CDR2 is SYDVKM. V lost 5 bases to trimming and J lost 4 bases, with 14 bases between them. This CDR3 has 14 residues. CDR3 nucleotides: TGTGCCAGCAGTCCCGGACAGATGGTCTATGGCTACACCTTC. This codes for CASSPGQMVYGYTF.

The genes are TRBV5-4 and TRBJ2-5; D not resolved. V lost 4 bases, J lost 2 bases, and 6 bases lay in between. CDR1 and CDR2 (germline): SGHNT, YYREEE (reference sequence). The CDR3 contains 12 residues. The CDR3: CASSLTQETQYF. The CDR3, as DNA: TGTGCCAGCAGCCTTACGCAAGAGACCCAGTACTTC.

This clone occurred a few times. The chain combines TRBV2 with TRBJ2-7; D call uncertain. V lost 7 bases to trimming and J lost 6 bases, with 19 bases between them. From germline, CDR1 is SNHLY and CDR2 FYNNEI. The CDR3 has 14 amino acids. The CDR3 loop reads CASNPTNQGSEQYF. Here the CDR3 DNA reads TGTGCCAGCAACCCAACTAATCAAGGGTCCGAGCAGTACTTC.

The chain uses TRBV6-1 and TRBJ1-2, with 7 bases fitting TRBD1. V gave up 1 base and J gave up 6 bases; unmatched junction bases: 8. The CDR3 is made up of 15 amino acids. From germline, CDR1 is MNHNS and CDR2 SASEGT. CDR3 loop: CASSEVGRGKDGYTF. CDR3 bases: TGTGCCAGCAGTGAAGTGGGCAGGGGGAAGGATGGCTACACCTTC.

The chain combines TRBV7-8 with TRBJ1-1; TRBD1 aligns across 8 bases. Trimming removed 5 bases from V and 1 base from J; junction bases left unmatched: 6. The CDR3 contains 15 residues. Per the germline V gene, CDR1 is SGHVS and CDR2 is FQNEAQ. The CDR3 loop is CASSPRTGTNTEAFF. CDR3 nucleotides: TGTGCCAGCAGCCCCAGGACAGGGACGAACACTGAAGCTTTCTTT.

J is TRBJ2-2 and V is TRBV19, with D perhaps TRBD1 or TRBD2 (6 bases each). The length of the CDR3 is 15 residues. Per germline, CDR1 LNHDA and CDR2 SQIVND (reference sequence). Between the trimmed V and J ends, which lost 4 bases and 5 bases, there was a span of 14 bases. Here the CDR3 DNA reads TGTGCCAGTAGTAAGGGACTCCAGGGGACCGGGGAGCTGTTTTTT. This codes for CASSKGLQGTGELFF.

The table lists this clone with a few counts. The chain is built from TRBV27 and TRBJ1-2, with 9 bases matching TRBD1. The CDR3 length is 13 residues. J lost 8 bases, V lost 3 bases, and 4 bases had no gene match. The germline V gene encodes CDR1 MNHEY and CDR2 SMNVEV (reference sequence). The CDR3 protein is CASSLGTGYGYTF. As DNA, the CDR3 is TGTGCCAGCAGTTTGGGGACAGGGTACGGCTACACCTTC.

The chain carries TRBV20-1 and TRBJ1-5; possibly TRBD1 for D (6 bases). Germline values: CDR1 DFQATT, CDR2 SNEGSKA (reference sequence). This CDR3 contains 14 residues. V gave up 3 bases and J gave up 4 bases, with 13 bases separating them. CDR3 amino acids: CSASPRGGNQPQHF. The CDR3 bases are TGCAGTGCTAGTCCCAGGGGTGGGAATCAGCCCCAGCATTTT.

V usage is TRBV7-2 and J usage is TRBJ1-6; maybe TRBD1 (5 bases). In germline, CDR1 is SGHTA, CDR2 FQGNSA. Trimming removed 7 bases from V and 9 bases from J, with 19 bases in between. The CDR3 spans 15 residues. CDR3 coding DNA: TGTGCCAGCAACCCCCGGGGGGGAGTGGTTTCACCCCTCCACTTT. The encoded protein is CASNPRGGVVSPLHF.

This clone is a singleton in its sample. The chain recombines TRBV7-9 with TRBJ2-1; D tentatively fits TRBD1 or TRBD2 (6 bases each). Trimming cost V 5 bases and J 7 bases, with 24 bases left between them. CDR3 length: 17 amino acids. The germline V gene encodes CDR1 SEHNR and CDR2 FQNEAQ (reference sequence). The CDR3 region has the DNA TGTGCCAGCAGCCTTTTGGGGGGACAATGGTTGGGAAATGAGCAGTTCTTC. Its translation: CASSLLGGQWLGNEQFF.

The rearrangement joins TRBV30 to TRBJ2-1; 9 bases agree with TRBD1. V lost 1 base, J lost 4 bases, and 8 bases stayed unmatched. This CDR3 has 16 amino acids. The germline V gene has CDR1 GTSNPN and CDR2 SVGIG (reference sequence). CDR3 nucleotides: TGTGCCTGGAGTGCTGCCGGGACAGGGTTATACAATGAGCAGTTCTTC. Its protein product is CAWSAAGTGLYNEQFF.

The V call is TRBV19, the J call TRBJ2-1; TRBD1 matches at 11 bases. Germline CDR1 reads LNHDA; CDR2 reads SQIVND (reference sequence). The J segment lost 7 bases and the V segment lost 8 bases, leaving 4 bases of the junction unmatched. The CDR3 is 13 residues long. The CDR3 region is CASGQGARNEQFF. CDR3 DNA sequence: TGTGCCAGTGGACAGGGGGCGAGGAATGAGCAGTTCTTC.

This clone is a singleton in its sample. This chain uses TRBV7-2 with TRBJ2-7; 10 bases match TRBD1. There are 15 residues in the CDR3. The V segment lost 5 bases and the J segment 1 base; nucleotides outside the gene matches: 5. Germline V gives CDR1 SGHTA, CDR2 FQGNSA. CDR3 in amino acids: CASSPDRGPSYEQYF. CDR3 in DNA: TGTGCCAGCAGCCCAGACAGGGGGCCATCCTACGAGCAGTACTTC.

V usage is TRBV28 and J usage is TRBJ1-1; 11 nucleotides match TRBD1. V gave up 7 bases and J gave up 10 bases; unmatched junction bases: 17. The CDR3 loop spans 16 amino acids. The germline V gene has CDR1 MDHEN and CDR2 SYDVKM. The CDR3 loop is CASNTGPGTGGIGAFF. CDR3 nucleotide sequence: TGTGCCAGCAACACAGGACCCGGGACAGGGGGTATCGGAGCTTTCTTT. Supplemented by reference TRBV28 and TRBJ1-1, the full variable domain reads DVKVTQSSRYLVKRTGEKVFLECVQDMDHENMFWYRQDPGLGLRLIYFSYDVKMKEKGDIPEGYSVSREKKERFSLILESASTNQTSMYLCASNTGPGTGGIGAFFGQGTRLTVV.

V gene TRBV5-6 combines with J gene TRBJ1-2, with TRBD1 matching over 8 bases. The junction had 4 bases not matched to a gene; V was cut back by 0 bases and J by 6 bases. The CDR3 runs to 14 residues. Per germline, CDR1 SGHDT and CDR2 YYEEEE. Written as DNA, the CDR3 is TGTGCCAGCAGCTTGGTGCAGGGGGCTCATGGCTACACCTTC. Its translation is CASSLVQGAHGYTF.

The table lists this clone with a count of one. J is TRBJ2-1 and V is TRBV3-1 (or the pseudogene TRBV3-2), with 13 bases that match TRBD2. Losses at the gene ends were 3 bases for V and 9 bases for J; bases not matched to a gene: 14. From germline, CDR1 is LGHDT and CDR2 YNNKEL (reference sequence). CDR3 length: 18 amino acids. The CDR3 is CASSQPLLGLAGVGEQFF. Here the CDR3 DNA reads TGTGCCAGCAGCCAGCCCCTCCTTGGACTAGCGGGAGTCGGTGAGCAGTTCTTC.